The clone carrying this T cell receptor beta chain has a handful of counts. There are 17 residues in the CDR3. The V gene's germline CDR1 is SGHTA and CDR2 FQGNSA. After removal of 5 bases from V and 1 base from J, the junction contained 14 bases not matched to a gene. This specimen belongs to a study of blood T cell repertoires in COVID-19. On the study more broadly: Samples came from the United States, Italy and Spain, spanning acute and convalescent COVID-19.

Original data processing: Estimates of nucleated cell counts were drawn from the amplification of reference gene primers. Using immunoSEQ multiplex PCR, the repertoire was profiled, and TCRdb retains in-frame clones only, with some absent. D and trimming were read from the DNA, whereas the V and J calls and clone size are those reported in that table. The sample includes roughly 90,000 clones, 80% seen only once; the top ten take over 9%. Sequenced sample: peripheral blood. The clonotype was recovered from a woman aged 70-85 years with acute or convalescent COVID-19. This chain links TRBV7-2 with TRBJ2-7, with TRBD1 identical over 7 bases. Written as DNA, the CDR3 is TGTGCCAGCAGCCTACTCAACGTCCACAGGGGTTCCTACGAGCAGTACTTC. This gives the protein CASSLLNVHRGSYEQYF.